What follows are 28 T cell receptor beta chains derived from one specimen sequenced in a study of control samples from healthy donors and cancer patients. This table comes from immunoSEQ multiplex PCR, and its TCRdb copy is limited to in-frame clones, with some not included. Found here are fewer than 100,000 clones, 82% of them singletons; the top ten hold about 2%. Sequencing used blood. The receptor set was obtained from a man aged 55-75 years in good health.

This rearrangement joins TRBV19 to TRBJ1-2; D not resolved. Germline CDR1 is LNHDA and CDR2 is SQIVND (reference sequence). V lost 3 bases and J lost 11, with 13 bases in between. The CDR3 runs 12 residues. The CDR3 region has the DNA TGTGCCAGTAGTATCCAGGTCTCGGGTTACACCTTC. Translated, it gives CASSIQVSGYTF.

This clone showed up just a few times. Other DNA variants within this sample encode the same CDR3. Here the CDR3 reads CASSGGTGGIYEQYF. In nucleotides, the CDR3 is TGCGCCAGCAGCGGTGGGACAGGGGGGATCTACGAGCAGTACTTC. This chain uses TRBV5-1 with TRBJ2-7, with TRBD1 identical over 11 bases. CDR3 length: 15 amino acids. Germline V gives CDR1 SGHRS, CDR2 YFSETQ. The V and J ends lost 4 bases and 3 bases, in that order; junction bases with no gene match: 6.

The chain carries TRBV3-1 (or the pseudogene TRBV3-2) and TRBJ2-5; TRBD2 agrees at 14 bases. The CDR3 covers 16 residues. V lost 4 bases, J lost 4 bases, and 5 bases stayed unmatched. The germline gives CDR1 LGHDT, CDR2 YNNKEL (reference sequence). The CDR3: CASSPGTSGRGETQYF. The CDR3, as DNA: TGTGCCAGCAGCCCCGGGACTAGCGGGAGAGGAGAGACCCAGTACTTC.

This clone was seen only a few times. The V call is TRBV27, the J call TRBJ1-6; the D is unclear. The CDR3 is 21 amino acids. The germline gives CDR1 MNHEY, CDR2 SMNVEV (reference sequence). V lost 4 bases, J lost 9 bases, and 34 bases lay in between. CDR3 amino acids: CASSSTLLSSPGVSVFSPLHF. The CDR3 coding sequence is TGTGCCAGCAGTTCGACCTTACTCTCTAGCCCAGGAGTGTCTGTTTTTTCACCCCTCCACTTT.

The CDR3 DNA reads TGTGCCAGCAGCTTGGGACAGGGGGCCTTGTATGAGCAGTTCTTC. Translated: CASSLGQGALYEQFF. This rearrangement joins TRBV5-6 to TRBJ2-1; 10 bases are shared with TRBD1. Trimming took 0 bases from V and 8 from J; bases not matched to a gene: 5. Germline CDR1 and CDR2: SGHDT and YYEEEE. This CDR3 comprises 15 residues.

The chain carries TRBV5-4 and TRBJ2-1, with TRBD2 as a possible D gene (6 bases). The V gene's germline CDR1 is SGHNT and CDR2 YYREEE (reference sequence). The CDR3 has 11 amino acids. Trimming removed 7 bases from V and 10 bases from J, with 12 bases in between. DNA of the CDR3: TGTGCCAGCGGCACAGGAGGGGAGCAGTTCTTC. Translated: CASGTGGEQFF.

In nucleotides, the CDR3 is TGTGCCAGCAGCTTAAAACGGGGATCCCCCCAGGATACGCAGTATTTT. This encodes CASSLKRGSPQDTQYF. The chain employs TRBV11-2 and TRBJ2-3, with TRBD2 as a possible D gene (5 bases). This CDR3 contains 16 residues. Deletions cut 2 bases from V and 6 bases from J, with 18 bases between. Germline values: CDR1 SGHAT, CDR2 FQNNGV.

CDR3 amino acids: CASSYGGMGTEAFF. Here the CDR3 DNA reads TGCGCCAGCAGCTACGGGGGCATGGGCACTGAAGCTTTCTTT. The gene calls are TRBV5-1 and TRBJ1-1; a weak D match, TRBD1 (6 bases). Germline V lookup: CDR1 SGHRS, CDR2 YFSETQ. V was cut by 3 bases and J by 4 bases, with 13 bases left in between. CDR3 length equals 14 residues.

This chain connects TRBV5-8 to TRBJ2-5; 8 nucleotides line up with TRBD1. J was trimmed by 5 bases and V by 4 bases; bases with no gene match: 7. This CDR3 is 14 amino acids long. CDR1 SGHTS and CDR2 YDEGEE come from the germline V gene. The CDR3 sequence is CASSQDRVGETQYF. CDR3 DNA: TGTGCCAGCAGCCAGGACAGGGTAGGGGAGACCCAGTACTTC.

This clone showed up many times. The chain is built from TRBV11-2 and TRBJ2-6; possible D gene TRBD2, 6 bases. The CDR3 has 17 residues. The V gene lost 5 bases and the J gene lost 1 base, with 15 bases spanning the gap. Germline V gene data show CDR1 as SGHAT and CDR2 as FQNNGV. The CDR3 here is CASSGRRGLSGANVLTF. CDR3 DNA sequence: TGTGCCAGCAGCGGGAGGAGGGGTCTTTCTGGGGCCAACGTCCTGACTTTC.

This clone was observed once. The chain employs TRBV10-2 and TRBJ1-1; TRBD1 aligns across 7 bases. The ends lost 3 bases at V and 5 bases at J; junction bases unmatched: 21. The germline gives CDR1 WSHSY, CDR2 SAAADI. The CDR3 extends over 19 amino acids. The CDR3 sequence: CASSDPTPGGRGDRTEAFF. The CDR3 DNA reads TGCGCCAGCAGTGATCCTACCCCAGGGGGGAGGGGAGATCGGACTGAAGCTTTCTTT.

The chain links TRBV3-1 (or the pseudogene TRBV3-2) to TRBJ2-5; possibly TRBD1 or TRBD2 for D (5 bases each). Trimming took off 1 base at V and 4 bases at J, with 10 bases between the two ends. Germline lookup yields CDR1 LGHDT and CDR2 YNNKEL (reference sequence). This CDR3 is built from 14 residues. Here the CDR3 DNA reads TGTGCCAGCAGCCAAGGACGTGGGGGAGAGACCCAGTACTTC. Translated, it gives CASSQGRGGETQYF.

This clone was picked up one time. This rearrangement joins TRBV5-1 to TRBJ1-4; D is ambiguous. This CDR3 is 14 amino acids long. Deletions cut 1 base from V and 4 bases from J, with 8 bases between. Germline CDR1 reads SGHRS; CDR2 reads YFSETQ. The CDR3, as DNA: TGCGCCAGCAGCTTGTTGTCCCTTAATGAAAAACTGTTTTTT. Translating gives CASSLLSLNEKLFF.

This clone was detected only a few times. The genes are TRBV15 and TRBJ1-4; unclear D gene. This CDR3 region has 15 residues. The germline V and J ends were trimmed by 3 bases and 7 bases, with 15 bases remaining between them. CDR1 and CDR2 from the germline V gene are LNHNV and YYDKDF (reference sequence). CDR3 sequence: CATSRNGEGTEKLFF. The DNA of the CDR3 is TGTGCCACCAGCAGGAACGGGGAGGGTACTGAAAAACTGTTTTTT.

The chain recombines TRBV27 with TRBJ2-2; D ambiguous. The CDR3 extends over 14 amino acids. Trimming cost V 0 bases and J 3 bases, with 5 bases left between them. Germline CDR1 and CDR2: MNHEY and SMNVEV (reference sequence). In DNA, the CDR3 is TGTGCCAGCAGTTTATCGATGTACACCGGGGAGCTGTTTTTT. This sequence encodes CASSLSMYTGELFF.

CDR3 region: CASSQAGTGGYNEQFF. CDR3 nucleotides: TGTGCCAGCAGCCAAGCCGGGACAGGGGGTTACAATGAGCAGTTCTTC. The chain combines TRBV4-2 with TRBJ2-1, with 11 bases aligning to TRBD1. Germline V lookup: CDR1 LGHNA, CDR2 YNFKEQ. V lost 1 base and J lost 4; bases outside the gene matches: 3. This CDR3 is 16 amino acids long.

CDR3 in amino acids: CASSQEPAGGYTF. The CDR3 coding sequence is TGTGCCAGCAGCCAAGAACCCGCCGGAGGCTACACCTTC. The chain employs TRBV3-1 (or the pseudogene TRBV3-2) and TRBJ1-2; D remains unclear. Trimming cost V 0 bases and J 8 bases, with 10 bases left between them. The germline gives CDR1 LGHDT, CDR2 YNNKEL (reference sequence). The CDR3 is made up of 13 amino acids.

This clone is deemed medium-sized. The rearrangement uses TRBV6-1 and TRBJ2-1; D is tentatively TRBD1 or TRBD2 (5 bases each). CDR1 is MNHNS and CDR2 is SASEGT in the germline V gene. The CDR3 extends over 14 amino acids. V lost 3 bases, J lost 4 bases, and 10 bases lay in between. In DNA form, the CDR3 reads TGTGCCAGCAGTGAGGGGGTGGAATACAATGAGCAGTTCTTC. Residues: CASSEGVEYNEQFF.

The chain combines TRBV3-1 (or the pseudogene TRBV3-2) with TRBJ2-3; 14 nucleotides line up with TRBD2. Per germline, CDR1 LGHDT and CDR2 YNNKEL (reference sequence). J lost 5 bases, V lost 3 bases, and 4 bases had no gene match. CDR3 length: 16 amino acids. The CDR3 reads CASSQGGLAGVDTQYF. CDR3 nucleotides: TGTGCCAGCAGCCAGGGGGGACTAGCGGGGGTAGATACGCAGTATTTT.

The rearrangement uses TRBV28 and TRBJ2-1, with 8 nucleotides matching TRBD2. Germline loops: CDR1 MDHEN, CDR2 SYDVKM. The J segment lost 10 bases and the V segment lost 2 bases, leaving 13 bases of the junction unmatched. This CDR3 is 16 amino acids long. The CDR3 region is CASSLTGDGRAGEQFF. CDR3 sequence (DNA): TGTGCCAGCAGTTTAACGGGCGACGGGAGGGCCGGGGAGCAGTTCTTC.

V usage is TRBV6-1 and J usage is TRBJ2-7, with D tentatively TRBD1 or TRBD2 (5 bases each). The CDR3 spans 15 residues. Germline V gene data show CDR1 as MNHNS and CDR2 as SASEGT. V lost 0 bases to trimming and J lost 0 bases, with 9 bases between them. DNA for the CDR3: TGTGCCAGCAGTGAAGCGGGGGACGGCTCCTACGAGCAGTACTTC. It is translated as CASSEAGDGSYEQYF.

The sample holds a few counts of this clone. The chain carries TRBV11-2 and TRBJ1-5; D is undetermined. V was cut by 5 bases and J by 12 bases, with 20 bases left in between. CDR3 length: 14 amino acids. CDR1 SGHAT and CDR2 FQNNGV come from the germline V gene. CDR3 DNA sequence: TGTGCCAGCAGCCCCCGCCTTGGTACTCGGGACCAGCATTTT. Protein: CASSPRLGTRDQHF. The entire variable domain, with the rest obtained from reference TRBV11-2 and TRBJ1-5, is as follows: EAGVAQSPRYKIIEKRQSVAFWCNPISGHATLYWYQQILGQGPKLLIQFQNNGVVDDSQLPKDRFSAERLKGVDSTLKIQPAKLEDSAVYLCASSPRLGTRDQHFGDGTRLSIL.

This clone was detected a few times. One junction end does not reproduce the germline sequence, and a read error may be involved. The rearrangement joins TRBV2 to TRBJ2-5, with 10 bases aligning to TRBD2. This CDR3 has 14 residues. Germline lookup yields CDR1 SNHLY and CDR2 FYNNEI. The CDR3 sequence: CSSGGYPPGETQYF. CDR3 in DNA: TGCTCTAGCGGGGGATATCCTCCCGGGGAGACCCAGTACTTC.

V usage is TRBV19 and J usage is TRBJ1-1; 10 bases agree with TRBD1. From germline, CDR1 is LNHDA and CDR2 SQIVND (reference sequence). The CDR3 is 14 residues long. The V segment lost 5 bases and the J segment 3 bases; nucleotides outside the gene matches: 3. CDR3 nucleotide sequence: TGTGCCAGTAGTCGACAGGGGGCGGACACTGAAGCTTTCTTT. This encodes CASSRQGADTEAFF.

This rearrangement joins TRBV24-1 to TRBJ1-6; D unresolved. The CDR3 has 12 amino acids. Trimming shortened V by 4 bases and J by 7 bases, and 4 bases separated the two germline ends. CDR1 and CDR2 from the germline V gene are KGHDR and SFDVKD. CDR3 loop: CATSEGNSPLHF. For the CDR3, the DNA is TGTGCCACCAGTGAGGGAAATTCACCCCTCCACTTT.

The V gene is TRBV3-1 (or the pseudogene TRBV3-2), the J gene TRBJ1-1; 10 positions match TRBD1. The CDR3 sequence is 17 residues long. With 4 bases clipped from V and 3 bases from J, the junction kept 11 bases outside the gene matches. The germline V gene has CDR1 LGHDT and CDR2 YNNKEL (reference sequence). This CDR3 is CASSRRRQGASDTEAFF. CDR3 in DNA: TGTGCCAGCAGCCGACGTCGACAGGGGGCTTCGGACACTGAAGCTTTCTTT.

This clone was seen more than once but under ten times. V gene TRBV5-1 combines with J gene TRBJ2-7; D not resolved. The CDR3 consists of 15 residues. Germline-derived CDR1 and CDR2 are SGHRS and YFSETQ. With 0 bases removed from V and 0 bases from J, the gap between germline ends came to 10 bases. The CDR3 sequence is CASSLGQTSSYEQYF. CDR3 in DNA: TGCGCCAGCAGCTTGGGTCAGACGAGCTCCTACGAGCAGTACTTC. The variable domain in full, with the rest retrieved from reference TRBV5-1 and TRBJ2-7, is KAGVTQTPRYLIKTRGQQVTLSCSPISGHRSVSWYQQTPGQGLQFLFEYFSETQRNKGNFPGRFSGRQFSNSRSEMNVSTLELGDSALYLCASSLGQTSSYEQYFGPGTRLTVT.

The rearrangement links TRBV5-1 to TRBJ2-1; D unresolved. V was cut by 7 bases and J by 2 bases, with 13 bases left in between. The CDR3 runs to 14 residues. The germline gives CDR1 SGHRS, CDR2 YFSETQ. The DNA of the CDR3 is TGCGCCAGCGGGCCGGGCGCAACCTACAATGAGCAGTTCTTC. It yields the protein CASGPGATYNEQFF.